One sample yielded the 9 T cell receptor beta chains listed below, sequenced in a study of blood T cell repertoires in COVID-19. The data were produced by immunoSEQ multiplex PCR, yet TCRdb's version contains in-frame clones alone and is incomplete. The sample shows approximately 200,000 clones, about nine tenths of them seen only once. Material: peripheral blood. Receptors were obtained from a man over 45 with acute or convalescent COVID-19.

This chain links TRBV7-6 with TRBJ2-2; TRBD1 agrees at 9 bases. Trimming cost V 0 bases and J 7 bases; bases outside gene matches: 12. This CDR3 has 18 amino acids. Looked up from germline, CDR1 is SGHVS and CDR2 is FNYEAQ. The CDR3, as DNA: TGTGCCAGCAGCTTAGCGCGAAACAGGGGGCCCTACGGCGGGGAGCTGTTTTTT. Translated, it gives CASSLARNRGPYGGELFF.

This chain connects TRBV11-2 to TRBJ2-1; no definite D call. The V end lost 3 bases, the J end lost 7 bases, and 7 bases lay between the germline ends. The CDR3 has 12 residues. CDR1 is SGHAT, CDR2 FQNNGV, per germline. In nucleotides, the CDR3 is TGTGCCAGCAGCTTGTCCCGGAATGAGCAGTTCTTC. This encodes CASSLSRNEQFF.

This rearrangement joins TRBV3-1 (or the pseudogene TRBV3-2) to TRBJ2-1; 10 bases map to TRBD2. The CDR3 covers 16 residues. Germline CDR1 reads LGHDT; CDR2 reads YNNKEL (reference sequence). Losses at the gene ends were 5 bases for V and 9 bases for J; bases not matched to a gene: 13. The CDR3 sequence: CASSYLAGVSLSEQFF. DNA for the CDR3: TGTGCCAGCAGCTATCTAGCGGGGGTATCGCTGAGTGAGCAGTTCTTC.

V usage is TRBV24-1 and J usage is TRBJ2-1; unclear D gene. The CDR3 totals 16 residues. V dropped 5 bases and J dropped 0 bases, with 13 bases sitting between them. Germline lookup yields CDR1 KGHDR and CDR2 SFDVKD. CDR3 sequence: CATSGVAVGSYNEQFF. DNA for the CDR3: TGTGCCACCAGTGGGGTAGCTGTCGGCTCCTACAATGAGCAGTTCTTC.

The V call is TRBV5-1, the J call TRBJ1-6; TRBD1 aligns across 7 bases. V gave up 2 bases and J gave up 0 bases; unmatched junction bases: 2. Germline lookup yields CDR1 SGHRS and CDR2 YFSETQ. The CDR3 runs to 16 residues. The DNA of the CDR3 is TGCGCCAGCAGCTTAGGACAGGACTCCTATAATTCACCCCTCCACTTT. Protein sequence: CASSLGQDSYNSPLHF.

The chain has TRBV5-1 and TRBJ2-2; TRBD2 is a possible D gene (6 bases). V was shortened by 3 bases and J by 5 bases, with 11 bases between the two germline ends. This CDR3 region has 14 residues. The germline CDR1 and CDR2 sequences are SGHRS and YFSETQ. The chain's CDR3 is CASSSTGTTGELFF. The CDR3 DNA follows: TGCGCCAGCAGCTCTACCGGGACTACCGGGGAGCTGTTTTTT.

J is TRBJ2-1 and V is TRBV4-1; D might be TRBD2 (5 bases). The CDR3 is 14 residues long. Germline values: CDR1 MGHRA, CDR2 YSYEKL. V was trimmed by 1 base and J by 10 bases, leaving 14 bases between them. CDR3 bases: TGCGCCAGCAGCCAAGCGAGCGACTACGCCGAGCAGTTCTTC. Translating gives CASSQASDYAEQFF.

V and J are TRBV11-2 and TRBJ2-1; the match to TRBD2 covers 8 bases. J lost 6 bases, V lost 6 bases, and 10 bases had no gene match. This CDR3 contains 15 residues. Germline assignment: CDR1 SGHAT and CDR2 FQNNGV. CDR3 DNA sequence: TGTGCCAGCAGTCTTGGGCGGGGGGCTATCAATGAGCAGTTCTTC. This translates into CASSLGRGAINEQFF.

This sequence joins TRBV5-4 and TRBJ1-1; D may be TRBD1 (5 bases). The CDR3 extends over 14 amino acids. The germline CDR1 and CDR2 sequences are SGHNT and YYREEE (reference sequence). The V end was cut by 1 base, the J end by 5 bases, with 12 bases between. The CDR3 sequence is CASSLQGVKTEAFF. Written as DNA, the CDR3 is TGTGCCAGCAGCTTGCAGGGTGTCAAAACTGAAGCTTTCTTT. Full variable domain (missing parts from reference TRBV5-4 and TRBJ1-1): ETGVTQSPTHLIKTRGQQVTLRCSSQSGHNTVSWYQQALGQGPQFIFQYYREEENGRGNFPPRFSGLQFPNYSSELNVNALELDDSALYLCASSLQGVKTEAFFGQGTRLTVV.